One and the same sample provided the 17 T cell receptor beta chains below, sequenced in a study of beta chain features in type 1 diabetes. As every portion of the isolated RNA was reverse transcribed, the sequencing read expressed TCRB transcripts. TCRdb's table, derived via immunoSEQ multiplex PCR, lists solely in-frame clones and lacks some. The sample holds over 350,000 clones, roughly 16% seen once. The sequenced sample consisted of naive CD4+ T cells from blood. These receptors were taken from a woman younger than 30 in good health.

As regards this clone: The same CDR3 arises from other DNA sequences in this sample as well. The chain is built from TRBV30 and TRBJ1-1; 10 bases line up with TRBD1. This CDR3 has 13 amino acids. V shed 1 base, J shed 4 bases, and the junction held 0 bases outside the gene matches. Germline V gene lookup returns CDR1 GTSNPN and CDR2 SVGIG (reference sequence). CDR3 coding DNA: TGTGCCTGGAGTGGGACAGGGGGCACTGAAGCTTTCTTT. This codes for CAWSGTGGTEAFF.

V usage is TRBV7-9 and J usage is TRBJ1-1; 8 bases align to TRBD1. Germline CDR1 reads SEHNR; CDR2 reads FQNEAQ (reference sequence). This CDR3 spans 14 amino acids. With 5 bases clipped from V and 1 base from J, the junction kept 3 bases outside the gene matches. In DNA form, the CDR3 reads TGTGCCAGCAGCATAGACAGGGGGAACACTGAAGCTTTCTTT. Residues: CASSIDRGNTEAFF. The full variable domain, its missing parts supplied by reference TRBV7-9 and TRBJ1-1, is DTGVSQNPRHKITKRGQNVTFRCDPISEHNRLYWYRQTLGQGPEFLTYFQNEAQLEKSRLLSDRFSAERPKGSFSTLEIQRTEQGDSAMYLCASSIDRGNTEAFFGQGTRLTVV.

The V call is TRBV30, the J call TRBJ1-1, with TRBD1 as a possible D gene (5 bases). Trimming pared 0 bases from V and 0 bases from J, leaving 11 bases between. The CDR3 is 15 amino acids. Looked up from germline, CDR1 is GTSNPN and CDR2 is SVGIG (reference sequence). The CDR3 region is CAWSVLGTMNTEAFF. The CDR3 bases are TGTGCCTGGAGTGTACTTGGGACTATGAACACTGAAGCTTTCTTT.

DNA for the CDR3: TGTGCCAGCTCACAGGGACAGGGGCTTGTCGAGCAGTTCTTC. It translates to CASSQGQGLVEQFF. The chain combines TRBV18 with TRBJ2-1, with 10 nucleotides matching TRBD1. After removal of 4 bases from V and 10 bases from J, the junction contained 7 bases not matched to a gene. Germline V gene lookup returns CDR1 KGHSH and CDR2 LQKENI. The CDR3 runs 14 residues.

There are a few counts of this clone. V gene TRBV4-3 combines with J gene TRBJ1-5; a weak D match, TRBD1 (5 bases). The CDR3 consists of 16 residues. V dropped 1 base and J dropped 4 bases, with 14 bases sitting between them. Germline V lookup: CDR1 LGHNA, CDR2 YSLEER. CDR3 in amino acids: CASSQGVGGMNQPQHF. CDR3 DNA sequence: TGCGCCAGCAGCCAAGGGGTCGGGGGGATGAATCAGCCCCAGCATTTT.

In its sample, this clone was seen a few times. V usage is TRBV21-1 and J usage is TRBJ2-3; the table's D gene call, TRBD2, was not cross checked with the DNA. TRBV21-1 is an annotated pseudogene. This CDR3 is built from 13 residues. The CDR3 nucleotides read TGTGCCAGCAGTGGCCAGCGGGAGCGTACGCAGTATTTT. Protein sequence: CASSGQRERTQYF.

The chain has TRBV27 and TRBJ1-5; D remains ambiguous. V gave up 8 bases and J gave up 4 bases, with 9 bases separating them. CDR1 is MNHEY, CDR2 SMNVEV, per germline (reference sequence). The CDR3 length is 12 residues. The DNA of the CDR3 is TGTGCCAGCGGGTGGGAGAATCAGCCCCAGCATTTT. This sequence encodes CASGWENQPQHF.

This clone has just a few counts. The V call is TRBV29-1, the J call TRBJ1-1; TRBD1 aligns across 7 bases. This CDR3 contains 12 residues. Germline trimming cut 3 bases from V and 4 bases from J; bases unmatched to any gene: 2. Germline CDR1 is SQVTM and CDR2 is ANQGSEA. This chain's CDR3 is CSVDRGLTEAFF. The CDR3 DNA reads as TGCAGCGTTGATAGGGGGCTCACTGAAGCTTTCTTT.

This sequence joins TRBV6-5 and TRBJ1-3, with D unresolved. Per the germline V gene, CDR1 is MNHEY and CDR2 is SVGAGI. The length of the CDR3 is 15 residues. Between the trimmed V and J ends, which lost 6 bases and 0 bases, there was a span of 12 bases. CDR3 amino acids: CASSVLHFSGNTIYF. CDR3 DNA: TGTGCCAGCAGCGTACTACACTTCTCTGGAAACACCATATATTTT.

V is TRBV20-1 and J is TRBJ2-1, with unresolved D. The CDR3 runs to 11 residues. V gave up 5 bases and J gave up 4 bases, with 6 bases separating them. The V gene's germline CDR1 is DFQATT and CDR2 SNEGSKA (reference sequence). The CDR3 spells CSAPLYNEQFF. DNA of the CDR3: TGCAGTGCTCCCCTATACAATGAGCAGTTCTTC.

Only a few counts were recorded for this clone. The gene calls are TRBV5-1 and TRBJ2-1; TRBD2 matches 8 bases. The germline gives CDR1 SGHRS, CDR2 YFSETQ. With 4 bases clipped from V and 0 bases from J, the junction kept 12 bases outside the gene matches. CDR3 size: 18 residues. This chain's CDR3 is CASSLLAAGLGSYNEQFF. In DNA, the CDR3 is TGCGCCAGCAGCCTACTAGCGGCTGGGCTTGGCTCCTACAATGAGCAGTTCTTC.

As for this clone: Germline and junction disagree at one end, which may indicate a read error. V gene TRBV20-1 combines with J gene TRBJ2-7, with D tentatively TRBD2 (5 bases). Germline lookup yields CDR1 DFQATT and CDR2 SNEGSKA (reference sequence). The CDR3 consists of 11 residues. The CDR3 coding sequence is TGCAGTGCTCGAGACTACTACGAGCAGTACTTC. It specifies CSARDYYEQYF.

This clone showed up just a few times. This chain connects TRBV29-1 to TRBJ2-7, with 7 bases lining up with TRBD1. V trimming: 6 bases; J trimming: 2 bases; junction bases outside the gene matches: 4. CDR3 length: 12 residues. Germline CDR1 SQVTM, CDR2 ANQGSEA. In DNA form, the CDR3 reads TGCAGCGTGACCGGACAGGCCTACGAGCAGTACTTC. Translating gives CSVTGQAYEQYF.

This clone was recorded a few times. The chain recombines TRBV28 with TRBJ1-2; maybe TRBD1 (5 bases). V gave up 6 bases and J gave up 8 bases, with 22 bases separating them. Looked up from germline, CDR1 is MDHEN and CDR2 is SYDVKM. This CDR3 is built from 15 residues. In DNA form, the CDR3 reads TGTGCCAGCAGCCTGCCCTGGGGGGGGTTAGGCGGCTACACCTTC. Its protein product is CASSLPWGGLGGYTF.

The chain joins TRBV30 to TRBJ2-5; the D is unclear. Looked up from germline, CDR1 is GTSNPN and CDR2 is SVGIG (reference sequence). V lost 0 bases to trimming and J lost 7 bases, with 9 bases between them. This CDR3 has 12 residues. The CDR3 loop is CAWSVQLRTQYF. CDR3 DNA sequence: TGTGCCTGGAGTGTACAGTTAAGGACCCAGTACTTC.

The V call is TRBV7-3, the J call TRBJ2-2, with a tentative D call TRBD2 (6 bases). The CDR3 length is 14 residues. Trimming removed 0 bases at V and 6 bases at J, with 8 bases between. Germline CDR1 and CDR2: SGHTA and FQGTGA. The CDR3 spells CASSLTGGPGELFF. The DNA of the CDR3 is TGTGCCAGCAGCTTAACGGGGGGACCCGGGGAGCTGTTTTTT.

The J gene is TRBJ2-3, the V gene TRBV18, with 9 bases fitting TRBD1. This CDR3 comprises 15 residues. Germline trimming cut 3 bases from V and 5 bases from J; bases unmatched to any gene: 6. CDR1 is KGHSH and CDR2 is LQKENI in the germline V gene. This chain's CDR3 is CASSPNRGRVDTQYF. CDR3 DNA sequence: TGTGCCAGCTCACCGAACAGGGGGCGAGTAGATACGCAGTATTTT.